This TCR beta chain was documented in a study of T cell changes during pregnancy in multiple sclerosis. TCRdb keeps only in-frame clones here, not all; method: immunoSEQ multiplex PCR. The sample lists 25,000 to 35,000 clones; roughly nine tenths were seen once. Per germline, CDR1 SGHDT and CDR2 YYEEEE. V shed 4 bases, J shed 1 base, and the junction held 4 bases outside the gene matches. The CDR3 covers 15 residues. This TCR came from a female donor in good health, enrolled as a control in a pregnancy study. The material sequenced was CD4+ T cells from peripheral blood mononuclear cells, taken in the second trimester of pregnancy. The chain carries TRBV5-6 and TRBJ2-1; 8 nucleotides line up with TRBD2. The CDR3 loop is CASSPGGASYNEQFF. The CDR3 DNA reads as TGTGCCAGCAGCCCCGGGGGGGCTTCCTACAATGAGCAGTTCTTC. The entire variable domain, with the rest obtained from reference TRBV5-6 and TRBJ2-1, is as follows: DAGVTQSPTHLIKTRGQQVTLRCSPKSGHDTVSWYQQALGQGPQFIFQYYEEEERQRGNFPDRFSGHQFPNYSSELNVNALLLGDSALYLCASSPGGASYNEQFFGPGTRLTVL.